This TCR beta chain was sequenced in a study of T cell responses to AZD1222 COVID-19 vaccine. Repertoires were generated with immunoSEQ multiplex PCR, while TCRdb's copy carries only in-frame clones and drops some. The sample lists about 100,000 clones, approximately 90% occurring once. The germline V gene encodes CDR1 SGHNT and CDR2 YYREEE (reference sequence). V lost 4 bases to trimming and J lost 8 bases; unmatched junction nucleotides: 15. The CDR3 consists of 18 residues. V gene TRBV5-4 combines with J gene TRBJ1-6; 10 bases map to TRBD1. This TCR came from an adult in good health. Sequences were derived from peripheral blood, sampled on day 0 of AZD1222 vaccination. CDR3 region: CASSPRGFGGTGDSPLHF. For the CDR3, the DNA is TGTGCCAGCAGCCCGCGTGGGTTTGGTGGGACAGGGGATTCACCCCTCCACTTT.